The T cell receptor beta chain under discussion was sequenced for a study of T cell responses to AZD1222 COVID-19 vaccine. This table comes from immunoSEQ multiplex PCR, and its TCRdb copy is limited to in-frame clones, with some not included. The profile covers about 130,000 clones, with roughly 90% appearing a single time and about 1.1% taken by the ten largest. V was pared by 10 bases and J by 1 base, with 5 bases between. CDR1 and CDR2 (germline): ENHRY, SYGVKD. The CDR3 runs 12 residues. The receptor was isolated from an adult who received the AZD1222 COVID-19 vaccine. This material consisted of peripheral blood, taken 28 days after the second AZD1222 dose. The V gene is TRBV10-3, the J gene TRBJ2-6, with TRBD2 as a possible D gene (5 bases). The DNA for the CDR3 is TGTGCCAGCGGGTCTGGGGCCAACGTCCTGACTTTC. Translating it yields CASGSGANVLTF.